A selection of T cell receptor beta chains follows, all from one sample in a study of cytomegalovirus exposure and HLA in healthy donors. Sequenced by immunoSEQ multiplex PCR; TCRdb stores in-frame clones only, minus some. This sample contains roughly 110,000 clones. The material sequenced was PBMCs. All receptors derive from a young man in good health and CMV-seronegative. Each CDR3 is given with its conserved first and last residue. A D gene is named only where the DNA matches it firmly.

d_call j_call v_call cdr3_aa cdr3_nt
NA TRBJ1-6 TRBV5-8 CASSDSPSSYNSPLHF TGTGCCAGCAGCGACAGCCCGAGCTCCTATAATTCACCCCTCCACTTT
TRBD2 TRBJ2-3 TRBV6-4 CASSGTSGADTQYF TGTGCCAGCAGTGGGACTAGCGGGGCAGATACGCAGTATTTT
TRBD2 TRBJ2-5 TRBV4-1 CASSQDIAGVAQYF TGCGCCAGCAGCCAAGATATAGCGGGGGTGGCCCAGTACTTC
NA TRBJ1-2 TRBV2 CASSLRGGYTF TGTGCCAGCAGTCTACGTGGTGGCTACACCTTC
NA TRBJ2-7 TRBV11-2 CASGTGTYEQYF TGTGCCAGCGGAACGGGGACCTACGAGCAGTACTTC
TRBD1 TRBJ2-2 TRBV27 CASSSLLYGQVDTGELFF TGTGCCAGCAGTTCCTTACTATACGGACAGGTGGACACCGGGGAGCTGTTTTTT
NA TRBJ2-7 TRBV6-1 CASRAGQPYEQYF TGTGCCAGCAGGGCGGGACAGCCCTACGAGCAGTACTTC
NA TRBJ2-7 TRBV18 CASSPPPGEGYEQYF TGTGCCAGCTCACCACCGCCAGGGGAAGGCTACGAGCAGTACTTC
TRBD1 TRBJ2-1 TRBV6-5 CASSSLGTGDNEQFF TGTGCCAGCAGTTCCCTCGGGACAGGGGACAATGAGCAGTTCTTC
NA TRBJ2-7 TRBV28 CASSSGSYEQYF TGTGCCAGCAGCTCAGGGTCCTACGAGCAGTACTTC
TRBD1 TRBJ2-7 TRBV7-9 CASSSGTGYEQYF TGTGCCAGCAGCTCAGGGACAGGTTACGAGCAGTACTTC
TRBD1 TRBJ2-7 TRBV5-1 CASSFPGQGPYEQYF TGCGCCAGCAGCTTCCCGGGACAGGGGCCCTACGAGCAGTACTTC
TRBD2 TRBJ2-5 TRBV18 CASSTGTSYREQYF TGTGCCAGCTCTACCGGGACTAGTTATCGGGAGCAGTACTTC
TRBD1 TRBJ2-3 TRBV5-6 CASTKNRGGDTQYF TGTGCCAGCACCAAAAACAGGGGCGGAGATACGCAGTATTTT
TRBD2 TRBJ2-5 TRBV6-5 CASSPELAGQETQYF TGTGCCAGCAGCCCAGAACTAGCGGGGCAAGAGACCCAGTACTTC
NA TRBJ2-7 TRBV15 CATSREETYEQYF TGTGCCACCAGCAGAGAGGAGACCTACGAGCAGTACTTC
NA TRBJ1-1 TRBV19 CASTHPGGGTEAFF TGTGCCAGTACCCATCCGGGGGGTGGCACTGAAGCTTTCTTT
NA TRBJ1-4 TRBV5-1 CASSLGRGGEKLFF TGCGCCAGCAGCTTGGGGAGGGGAGGCGAAAAACTGTTTTTT
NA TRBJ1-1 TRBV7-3 CASSPIVGGNTEAFF TGTGCCAGCAGCCCCATAGTAGGGGGTAACACTGAAGCTTTCTTT
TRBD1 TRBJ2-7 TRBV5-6 CASSFQDRANEQYF TGTGCCAGCAGCTTCCAAGACAGGGCCAACGAGCAGTACTTC
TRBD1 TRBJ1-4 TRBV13 CASSVTGGNEKLFF TGTGCCAGCAGCGTGACAGGGGGTAATGAAAAACTGTTTTTT
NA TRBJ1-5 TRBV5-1 CASSLEGIGASNQPQHF TGCGCCAGCAGCTTGGAAGGAATAGGGGCTAGCAATCAGCCCCAGCATTTT
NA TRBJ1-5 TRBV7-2 CASSLVGGQNQPQHF TGTGCCAGCAGCTTAGTCGGTGGGCAGAATCAGCCCCAGCATTTT
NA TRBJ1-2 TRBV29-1 CTHQDGRIYGYTF TGCACCCATCAAGACGGGAGAATTTATGGCTACACCTTC
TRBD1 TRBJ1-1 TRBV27 CASRAGQGAAEAFF TGTGCCAGCAGAGCGGGACAGGGGGCTGCTGAAGCTTTCTTT
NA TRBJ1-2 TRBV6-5 CATRVHEGDYTF TGTGCCACCAGGGTCCACGAAGGAGACTACACCTTC
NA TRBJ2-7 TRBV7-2 CASSLVLQSYEQYF TGTGCCAGCAGCTTAGTCCTTCAGTCCTACGAGCAGTACTTC
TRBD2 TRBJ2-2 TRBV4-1 CASSQASGGTGELFF TGCGCCAGCAGCCAAGCCAGCGGGGGGACCGGGGAGCTGTTTTTT
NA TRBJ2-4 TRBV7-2 CASSLKDSLAKNIQYF TGTGCCAGCAGCCTAAAAGACAGCTTAGCCAAAAACATTCAGTACTTC